The next 3 T cell receptor beta chains were all read from a single sample in a study of T cell responses to AZD1222 COVID-19 vaccine. Clones were read by immunoSEQ multiplex PCR, and TCRdb kept only the in-frame ones, dropping some. The profile covers around 150,000 clones, with around 94% appearing a single time and roughly 4.6% taken by the ten largest. The specimen comprised peripheral blood, sampled 28 days after the second AZD1222 dose. These receptors all come from an adult who received the AZD1222 COVID-19 vaccine.

This clone was observed once. This chain links TRBV7-9 with TRBJ2-7; possibly TRBD2 for D (5 bases). Germline loops: CDR1 SEHNR, CDR2 FQNEAQ (reference sequence). Between the trimmed V and J ends, which lost 1 base and 6 bases, there was a span of 10 bases. CDR3 length: 13 amino acids. The CDR3 DNA is TGTGCCAGCAGCTTAGTTTTAGGAGGCGAGCAGTACTTC. Its translation is CASSLVLGGEQYF.

The J gene is TRBJ1-1, the V gene TRBV11-3, with TRBD1 matching over 8 bases. The CDR3 has 13 residues. The V segment lost 5 bases and the J segment 4 bases; nucleotides outside the gene matches: 3. Germline assignment: CDR1 SGHNT and CDR2 YENEEA. CDR3 bases: TGTGCCAGCAGCCAAACAGGGGGCACTGAAGCTTTCTTT. This translates into CASSQTGGTEAFF.

There are a few counts of this clone. The V gene is TRBV4-3, the J gene TRBJ1-5, with D hard to call. CDR3 length equals 16 residues. Trimming left V 4 bases short and J 2 bases short, with 15 bases between. CDR1 LGHNA and CDR2 YSLEER come from the germline V gene. CDR3 sequence: CASSLRVGVGNQPQHF. The CDR3 DNA sequence: TGCGCCAGCAGCCTGCGTGTTGGGGTTGGCAATCAGCCCCAGCATTTT.